This T cell receptor beta chain was recovered during a study of T cell responses to AZD1222 COVID-19 vaccine. A remark on this clone: Antigen specificity is unknown.

Some clones are missing from TCRdb's copy, which holds only in-frame ones; the method was immunoSEQ multiplex PCR. The sample shows 150,000 or so clones, about nine tenths of them seen only once. Losses at the gene ends were 2 bases for V and 5 bases for J; bases not matched to a gene: 6. CDR3 size: 15 residues. CDR1 and CDR2 (germline): MRHNA, SNTAGT. Whole-study results and caveats: Along spike, vaccine-associated CD4 TCRs were found throughout, with dominance at 160-218 and 743-854. No repertoire was sampled before or during the peak T cell response, only after it.

The chain is built from TRBV6-4 and TRBJ2-3; 8 positions match TRBD2. Here the sequenced sample was peripheral blood, taken 28 days after the second AZD1222 dose. This sequence was found in an adult who received the AZD1222 COVID-19 vaccine. This chain's CDR3 is CASSDEPGGRDTQYF. The CDR3 bases are TGTGCCAGCAGTGACGAACCGGGGGGGCGAGATACGCAGTATTTT.